Here is one TCR beta chain with its context. The sample holds one count of this clonotype. Its antigen target is currently unknown. Per-nucleotide qualities are absent, and no much larger clonotype sits a single base away. Weak support is all one read offers. The CDR3, cysteine through phenylalanine, is 15 amino acids long. The only DNA kept is the CDR3, 45 bases in frame from the first base. Trimming removed 5 bases from V and 8 bases from J, leaving 16 bases between the germline ends. The germline V gene (reference sequence) supplies CDR1 MNHEY and CDR2 SMNVEV. The instrument was an Illumina HiSeq 1500. Using fastp at Q25 and MiXCR, TCRdb reprocessed the public reads and kept productive beta chains. Every CDR3 protein is listed once, alongside the most common genes and DNA of its rows. In all, the sample holds a few hundred thousand distinct CDR3 sequences, and 20% to 25% of those were seen once. The ten largest clonotypes hold around 20% of the sample.

The data belong to a study of T cell repertoires in cytomegalovirus infection (dated by TCRdb to between 2018 and 2021). Background on the whole study: Recently identified HLA-C-restricted CMV epitopes, whose presentation resists viral immunomodulation, were targeted by peptide stimulations together with well-studied HLA-B-restricted epitopes. The HLA type of each donor mattered for the analysis, because public TCR beta signatures pointed to carriage of CMV infection along with the matching HLA type. The full study reports these points: Cumulative frequency of public TCR beta family members discriminated carriers of CMV infection plus the relevant HLA type in this cohort and an independent 352-donor cohort. The ex vivo response was dominated by HLA-C-restricted CMV-specific TCR beta clonotypes, which also provided the single most frequent clonotype in two of eight donors.

In light of the paper, this sample's treatment or condition label describes: in vitro stimulation with specific CMV peptide epitopes to enrich CMV-specific T cells. This clonotype was obtained from a human donor in good health (CMV status not recorded). Some clones in this sample may be carry-over from other donors' samples. The rearrangement joined TRBV27 to TRBJ1-6, and possibly TRBD1, on 5 matching bases. Sequenced material: cultured PBMCs, taken from culture after CMV antigen stimulation. The CDR3 reads CASSDSGALYSPLHF. The nucleotide sequence reads as follows: TGTGCCAGCAGTGACTCTGGGGCGTTATATTCACCCCTCCACTTT.